One sample yielded the 16 T cell receptor beta chains listed below, sequenced in a study of early T cells in non-severe SARS-CoV-2 infection. TCRdb re-derived calls from the 5' RACE reads in MiXCR, one entry per CDR3 protein. The data contain 65,000 to 85,000 distinct CDR3 sequences, over 10% of them singletons. The specimen was whole blood. The receptors derive from an adult who was a healthcare worker with PCR-confirmed SARS-CoV-2 infection or an uninfected control (not recorded which).

The rearrangement links TRBV20-1 to TRBJ2-7; 8 nucleotides line up with TRBD2. The CDR3 is made up of 13 amino acids. Trimming cost V 3 bases and J 5 bases; bases outside gene matches: 6. Germline V gives CDR1 DFQATT, CDR2 SNEGSKA (reference sequence). CDR3 amino acids: CSARASGGDEQYF. As DNA, the CDR3 is TGCAGTGCTAGGGCCAGCGGGGGTGACGAGCAGTACTTC.

This clonotype was observed a handful of times. The chain couples TRBV12-3 or TRBV12-4 to TRBJ1-2; TRBD1 is a possible D gene (5 bases). The CDR3 contains 14 residues. Trimming removed 6 bases at V and 4 bases at J, with 15 bases between. The CDR3 DNA reads TGTGCCAGCAGCCCCTCCCAGGGCTCCTATGGCTACACCTTC. Translation: CASSPSQGSYGYTF.

This clonotype has a single count. It may be a read error: a sequence one base away is much more abundant. The gene calls are TRBV3-1 and TRBJ2-7; TRBD1 might be the D (6 bases). Trimming stripped 0 bases from V and 3 bases from J, with 12 bases between. CDR3 size: 15 residues. The germline gives CDR1 LGHDT, CDR2 YNNKEL (reference sequence). CDR3 amino acids: CASSQEKGVRYEQYF. For the CDR3, the DNA is TGTGCCAGCAGCCAAGAGAAGGGGGTACGCTACGAGCAGTACTTC.

This clonotype has ten or more counts. The chain joins TRBV30 to TRBJ2-7, with D perhaps matching TRBD1 (5 bases). The V and J ends lost 4 bases and 1 base respectively, with 11 bases between them. The CDR3 runs 13 residues. Germline V gives CDR1 GTSNPN, CDR2 SVGIG (reference sequence). CDR3 bases: TGTGCCTGGACCCCCGACAGTTCCTACGAGCAGTACTTC. Its protein is CAWTPDSSYEQYF.

This clonotype came up many times. The chain recombines TRBV29-1 with TRBJ1-1; no clear D. CDR3 length: 13 residues. The V end lost 1 base, the J end lost 5 bases, and 11 bases lay between the germline ends. Germline V gene sequence: CDR1 SQVTM, CDR2 ANQGSEA. The chain's CDR3 is CSVEGQQETEAFF. In DNA, the CDR3 is TGCAGCGTTGAAGGCCAGCAGGAAACTGAAGCTTTCTTT.

This clonotype came up many times. The chain joins TRBV5-1 to TRBJ2-7; D tentatively fits TRBD1 or TRBD2 (6 bases each). Germline V lookup: CDR1 SGHRS, CDR2 YFSETQ. V was cut by 4 bases and J by 3 bases, with 11 bases left in between. The CDR3 runs to 13 residues. The DNA of the CDR3 is TGCGCCAGCAGCCCGAGGGGGGACTACGAGCAGTACTTC. It yields the protein CASSPRGDYEQYF.

This clonotype was seen repeatedly, ten times or more. J is TRBJ2-5 and V is TRBV6-5; TRBD2 matches at 7 bases. Germline CDR1 and CDR2: MNHEY and SVGAGI. The CDR3 consists of 17 residues. V gave up 0 bases and J gave up 5 bases; unmatched junction bases: 12. CDR3 sequence reads: CASSYSTPGGGKETQYF. CDR3 sequence (DNA): TGTGCCAGCAGTTACTCGACTCCGGGCGGGGGAAAGGAGACCCAGTACTTC.

The V call is TRBV7-2, the J call TRBJ1-1; D possibly corresponds to TRBD1 (5 bases). Germline-derived CDR1 and CDR2 are SGHTA and FQGNSA. The CDR3 loop spans 14 amino acids. Trimming removed 2 bases from V and 2 bases from J, with 9 bases in between. The CDR3 sequence: CASSLSWDNTEAFF. The DNA of the CDR3 is TGTGCCAGCAGCTTATCTTGGGACAACACTGAAGCTTTCTTT. Complete variable domain (other parts from reference TRBV7-2 and TRBJ1-1): GAGVSQSPSNKVTEKGKDVELRCDPISGHTALYWYRQSLGQGLEFLIYFQGNSAPDKSGLPSDRFSAERTGGSVSTLTIQRTQQEDSAVYLCASSLSWDNTEAFFGQGTRLTVV.

In this sample, this clonotype turned up many times. The gene calls are TRBV12-3 or TRBV12-4 and TRBJ1-1; a possible D gene is TRBD1 (5 bases). The CDR3 extends over 15 amino acids. Trimming left V 7 bases short and J 3 bases short, with 18 bases between. Here the CDR3 reads CASILGPGRDTEAFF. The CDR3 DNA sequence: TGTGCCAGCATTCTCGGCCCAGGGCGGGACACTGAAGCTTTCTTT.

The chain joins TRBV28 to TRBJ2-2; D is ambiguous. CDR1 and CDR2 from the germline V gene are MDHEN and SYDVKM. V dropped 6 bases and J dropped 7 bases, with 12 bases sitting between them. This CDR3 has 13 amino acids. Here the CDR3 reads CASSLTVGGELFF. The CDR3 DNA reads TGTGCCAGCAGCTTAACGGTTGGCGGGGAGCTGTTTTTT.

The chain couples TRBV18 to TRBJ1-2; D unclear. The V end was cut by 2 bases, the J end by 1 base, with 14 bases between. CDR1 KGHSH and CDR2 LQKENI come from the germline V gene. CDR3 size: 16 residues. CDR3 sequence (DNA): TGTGCCAGCTCACCAGGCGGCGGAGTCCTTAACTATGGCTACACCTTC. Its protein product is CASSPGGGVLNYGYTF. Combining the CDR3 with reference TRBV18 and TRBJ1-2 gives the whole variable domain NAGVMQNPRHLVRRRGQEARLRCSPMKGHSHVYWYRQLPEEGLKFMVYLQKENIIDESGMPKERFSAEFPKEGPSILRIQQVVRGDSAAYFCASSPGGGVLNYGYTFGSGTRLTVV.

This clonotype came up a few times. CDR3 sequence: CASSLGRSKQYF. CDR3 bases: TGTGCCAGCAGCCTAGGGAGGTCTAAGCAGTACTTC. V and J are TRBV5-6 and TRBJ2-7; possible D gene TRBD2, 6 bases. This CDR3 has 12 amino acids. Trimming took 4 bases from V and 8 from J, leaving 13 bases between them. The V gene's germline CDR1 is SGHDT and CDR2 YYEEEE.

Only one count was recorded for this clonotype. V gene TRBV11-2 combines with J gene TRBJ2-1; 8 nucleotides agree with TRBD2. There are 14 residues in the CDR3. V was clipped by 6 bases and J by 5 bases; unmatched bases: 6. Per the germline V gene, CDR1 is SGHAT and CDR2 is FQNNGV. The CDR3 reads CASSDGLADNEQFF. For the CDR3, the DNA is TGTGCCAGCAGTGACGGACTAGCTGACAATGAGCAGTTCTTC.

The table lists this clonotype with many counts. V and J are TRBV6-6 and TRBJ2-6, with 8 positions matching TRBD1. Per the germline V gene, CDR1 is MNHNY and CDR2 is SVGAGI (reference sequence). The CDR3 runs 15 residues. With 5 bases clipped from V and 2 bases from J, the junction kept 2 bases outside the gene matches. CDR3 bases: TGTGCCAGCAGTGTGGACAGGGCTGGGGCCAACGTCCTGACTTTC. This gives the protein CASSVDRAGANVLTF.

This clonotype has just a few counts. V is TRBV7-9 and J is TRBJ2-7, with no clear D. Germline-derived CDR1 and CDR2 are SEHNR and FQNEAQ (reference sequence). This CDR3 is built from 14 residues. V was clipped by 1 base and J by 5 bases, with 12 bases between them. The CDR3 DNA follows: TGTGCCAGCAGCTTAGACCTCGGGCATGACGAGCAGTACTTC. It encodes CASSLDLGHDEQYF.

Details on this clonotype: This may come from a read error, since a much larger clone is one base off. The chain has TRBV7-9 and TRBJ1-2; a possible D gene is TRBD1 (5 bases). Trimming shortened V by 1 base and J by 4 bases, and 7 bases separated the two germline ends. CDR1 is SEHNR and CDR2 is FQNEAQ in the germline V gene (reference sequence). The CDR3 consists of 13 residues. The DNA of the CDR3 is TGTGCCAGCAGCTTAGGACAGATCTATGGCTACACCTTC. Protein product: CASSLGQIYGYTF.